This entry lists 3 T cell receptor beta chains sequenced from one sample in a study of T cells in Graves' hyperthyroidism and ophthalmopathy. The investigators amplified TCR beta CDR3 regions from RNA transcripts. The HTBI primer set drove a first-round RT-PCR of the TCR CDR3. Each CDR3 protein gets one entry after TCRdb re-called the multiplex PCR reads with MiXCR. The sample lists around 450,000 distinct CDR3 sequences, around 14% occurring once. The material sequenced was blood. The receptor source for this set is a young woman with Graves' hyperthyroidism.

This clonotype was recorded once. The DNA is omitted, as the CDR3 cannot be located on it reliably, and the CDR3 follows TCRdb's listing. The rearrangement uses TRBV7-8 and TRBJ2-7; the table's TRBD2 call for D was not verified on the DNA. The CDR3 totals 24 residues, both ends included. The V gene's germline CDR1 is SGHVS and CDR2 FQNEAQ. CDR3 in amino acids: CASTNQTSMYLCASRAGTSYEQYF.

This clonotype appeared many times. The J gene is TRBJ1-1, the V gene TRBV28; D call uncertain. This CDR3 contains 12 residues. V lost 2 bases to trimming and J lost 7 bases, with 8 bases between them. Germline V gene lookup returns CDR1 MDHEN and CDR2 SYDVKM. The CDR3 reads CASSLQTSEAFF. The CDR3 DNA reads as TGTGCCAGCAGTTTACAAACCAGTGAAGCTTTCTTT.

This clonotype was found many times. The CDR3 DNA reads TGTGCCAGCAGCTCGACAGGGTTCTACGAGCAGTACTTC. Its translation is CASSSTGFYEQYF. V is TRBV3-1 and J is TRBJ2-7; 7 bases match TRBD1. The V segment lost 5 bases and the J segment 3 bases; nucleotides outside the gene matches: 4. This CDR3 region has 13 residues. CDR1 LGHDT and CDR2 YNNKEL come from the germline V gene (reference sequence).